The 24 T cell receptor beta chains below come from one sample, sequenced in a study of blood T cell repertoires in COVID-19. The method was immunoSEQ multiplex PCR; TCRdb's version includes in-frame clones alone and lacks a portion of them. The sample carries about 200,000 clones, about 88% recorded once. Sample: peripheral blood. These receptors were obtained from a man in his late teens or twenties with active or convalescent COVID-19.

The J gene is TRBJ2-2, the V gene TRBV11-2; weak D call: TRBD1 (5 bases). Germline-derived CDR1 and CDR2 are SGHAT and FQNNGV. The CDR3 has 15 amino acids. Trimming removed 3 bases at V and 7 bases at J, with 15 bases between. CDR3 region: CASSFPSREIGELFF. DNA of the CDR3: TGTGCCAGCAGCTTTCCAAGCAGGGAAATCGGGGAGCTGTTTTTT.

This clone has just a few counts. This rearrangement joins TRBV6-2 or TRBV6-3 to TRBJ2-3; 7 bases are shared with TRBD1. The CDR3 length is 14 residues. Per germline, CDR1 MNHEY and CDR2 SVGEGT. Trimming took 5 bases from V and 2 from J; bases not matched to a gene: 4. The CDR3: CASSGQEPTDTQYF. CDR3 bases: TGTGCCAGCAGTGGACAGGAACCCACAGATACGCAGTATTTT.

This clone came up once. V and J are TRBV27 and TRBJ2-6, with a tentative D call TRBD2 (6 bases). Looked up from germline, CDR1 is MNHEY and CDR2 is SMNVEV (reference sequence). This CDR3 comprises 15 residues. The V end lost 8 bases, the J end lost 4 bases, and 15 bases lay between the germline ends. In DNA form, the CDR3 reads TGTGCCAGCGGGACGGGAGTTCTGGGGGCCAACGTCCTGACTTTC. Residues: CASGTGVLGANVLTF.

V and J are TRBV10-3 and TRBJ1-1, with 8 bases aligning to TRBD1. Trimming took 3 bases from V and 3 from J; bases not matched to a gene: 6. Germline V gene data show CDR1 as ENHRY and CDR2 as SYGVKD. The CDR3 consists of 15 residues. The CDR3 nucleotides read TGTGCCATCAGTGATCCAGGGGGCGAGGACACTGAAGCTTTCTTT. As protein: CAISDPGGEDTEAFF.

V is TRBV30 and J is TRBJ1-5, with D possibly being TRBD1 (5 bases). This CDR3 is built from 13 residues. Trimming took 2 bases from V and 5 from J, leaving 10 bases between them. Germline V gene lookup returns CDR1 GTSNPN and CDR2 SVGIG (reference sequence). For the CDR3, the DNA is TGTGCCTGGAGTCCAGGGATCGATCAGCCCCAGCATTTT. Amino acid sequence: CAWSPGIDQPQHF.

J is TRBJ2-5 and V is TRBV15; 7 bases match TRBD1. The junction had 12 bases not matched to a gene; V was cut back by 7 bases and J by 4 bases. The germline CDR1 and CDR2 sequences are LNHNV and YYDKDF (reference sequence). The length of the CDR3 is 15 residues. The CDR3 sequence is CATTQGRGRGETQYF. The CDR3 coding sequence is TGTGCCACCACCCAGGGTAGGGGGCGCGGAGAGACCCAGTACTTC.

The rearrangement joins TRBV6-4 to TRBJ1-2; D call uncertain. The CDR3 has 13 amino acids. V lost 0 bases and J lost 6, with 8 bases in between. The germline V gene encodes CDR1 MRHNA and CDR2 SNTAGT. This chain's CDR3 is CASSDSRGNGYTF. In DNA, the CDR3 is TGTGCCAGCAGTGACTCGAGAGGTAATGGCTACACCTTC.

The chain is built from TRBV6-2 or TRBV6-3 and TRBJ2-7; perhaps TRBD1 as D (5 bases). The V end was cut by 2 bases, the J end by 3 bases, with 14 bases between. There are 15 residues in the CDR3. Germline CDR1 MNHEY, CDR2 SVGEGT. In DNA, the CDR3 is TGTGCCAGCAGTTACATGGGGCAGGACATCTACGAGCAGTACTTC. This sequence encodes CASSYMGQDIYEQYF.

The gene calls are TRBV9 and TRBJ2-1, with 10 bases aligning to TRBD2. Germline-derived CDR1 and CDR2 are SGDLS and YYNGEE. Trimming at V came to 0 bases and at J to 2 bases, leaving 5 bases not matched to a gene. The CDR3 has 17 amino acids. The CDR3 DNA is TGTGCCAGCAGCGTAGGTTCTAGCGGGAGCGCCTACAATGAGCAGTTCTTC. This translates into CASSVGSSGSAYNEQFF.

The chain couples TRBV9 to TRBJ2-1; 9 positions agree with TRBD1. The J segment lost 12 bases and the V segment lost 3 bases, leaving 13 bases of the junction unmatched. The CDR3 extends over 15 amino acids. Germline assignment: CDR1 SGDLS and CDR2 YYNGEE. The CDR3 sequence: CASSAAGTGSGRQFF. CDR3 in DNA: TGTGCCAGCAGCGCAGCCGGGACAGGGTCTGGCCGGCAGTTCTTC.

This clone was seen only a few times. This chain links TRBV11-2 with TRBJ1-1; TRBD1 is a possible D gene (6 bases). The CDR3 totals 12 residues. V was shortened by 4 bases and J by 8 bases, with 11 bases between the two germline ends. Germline CDR1 SGHAT, CDR2 FQNNGV. The CDR3: CASSYLDREAFF. In DNA form, the CDR3 reads TGTGCCAGCAGCTACTTAGACAGGGAAGCTTTCTTT.

The genes are TRBV7-3 and TRBJ2-2; the D gene is possibly TRBD2 (6 bases). The CDR3 is 15 residues long. Trimming shortened V by 3 bases and J by 3 bases, and 11 bases separated the two germline ends. The V gene's germline CDR1 is SGHTA and CDR2 FQGTGA. CDR3 nucleotides: TGTGCCAGCAGCTTGGGGGGAGCGGACACCGGGGAGCTGTTTTTT. It translates to CASSLGGADTGELFF.

J is TRBJ1-1 and V is TRBV19; weak D call: TRBD1 (5 bases). The germline V gene has CDR1 LNHDA and CDR2 SQIVND (reference sequence). Between the trimmed V and J ends, which lost 5 bases and 4 bases, there was a span of 23 bases. The CDR3 extends over 17 amino acids. CDR3 region: CASSPRQPRARATEAFF. In DNA, the CDR3 is TGTGCCAGTAGTCCGAGGCAACCCAGGGCCCGGGCCACTGAAGCTTTCTTT. Complete variable domain (other parts from reference TRBV19 and TRBJ1-1): DGGITQSPKYLFRKEGQNVTLSCEQNLNHDAMYWYRQDPGQGLRLIYYSQIVNDFQKGDIAEGYSVSREKKESFPLTVTSAQKNPTAFYLCASSPRQPRARATEAFFGQGTRLTVV.

The rearrangement links TRBV15 to TRBJ2-5; the D is unclear. The CDR3 runs to 15 residues. V lost 0 bases to trimming and J lost 5 bases, with 13 bases between them. Per the germline V gene, CDR1 is LNHNV and CDR2 is YYDKDF (reference sequence). CDR3 nucleotides: TGTGCCACCAGCAGAGAAGCCCTGTTGCGGGAGACCCAGTACTTC. Protein product: CATSREALLRETQYF.

This CDR3 reads CSGRDSHNEQFF. Written as DNA, the CDR3 is TGCAGCGGGAGGGACAGCCACAATGAGCAGTTCTTC. V is TRBV29-1 and J is TRBJ2-1; tentatively, D is TRBD1 (7 bases). Germline assignment: CDR1 SQVTM and CDR2 ANQGSEA. V lost 7 bases to trimming and J lost 5 bases, with 12 bases between them. The CDR3 has 12 amino acids.

The chain uses TRBV28 and TRBJ1-6; unclear D gene. The V gene lost 2 bases and the J gene lost 7 bases, with 15 bases spanning the gap. Germline-derived CDR1 and CDR2 are MDHEN and SYDVKM. The CDR3 sequence is 16 residues long. This CDR3 reads CASSLDINHLNSPLHF. In nucleotides, the CDR3 is TGTGCCAGCAGTTTAGACATTAATCATCTAAATTCACCCCTCCACTTT.

V is TRBV9 and J is TRBJ2-5; 11 nucleotides agree with TRBD2. Germline V gene sequence: CDR1 SGDLS, CDR2 YYNGEE. Trimming removed 4 bases from V and 2 bases from J; junction bases left unmatched: 1. This CDR3 has 14 amino acids. The CDR3: CASSPSGGQETQYF. For the CDR3, the DNA is TGTGCCAGCAGCCCTAGCGGGGGGCAAGAGACCCAGTACTTC.

The sample holds a few counts of this clone. This chain uses TRBV2 with TRBJ2-7, with 11 bases identical to TRBD1. Germline trimming cut 6 bases from V and 5 bases from J; bases unmatched to any gene: 12. This CDR3 has 16 residues. Per the germline V gene, CDR1 is SNHLY and CDR2 is FYNNEI. The chain's CDR3 is CASRGKRGQGAHEQYF. The CDR3 coding sequence is TGTGCCAGCAGGGGAAAACGCGGACAGGGGGCCCACGAGCAGTACTTC.

The chain combines TRBV6-6 with TRBJ1-1; D remains ambiguous. CDR1 and CDR2 (germline): MNHNY, SVGAGI (reference sequence). This CDR3 has 14 residues. Deletions cut 2 bases from V and 0 bases from J, with 7 bases between. This chain's CDR3 is CASSYNAVNTEAFF. For the CDR3, the DNA is TGTGCCAGCAGTTACAATGCGGTGAACACTGAAGCTTTCTTT.

CDR3 loop: CASSKREVNGYTF. DNA of the CDR3: TGTGCCAGCAGTAAGAGGGAAGTTAATGGCTACACCTTC. This chain joins TRBV6-5 and TRBJ1-2; no clear D. The germline V gene encodes CDR1 MNHEY and CDR2 SVGAGI. Trimming took off 5 bases at V and 6 bases at J, with 13 bases between the two ends. This CDR3 is built from 13 residues.

The chain couples TRBV19 to TRBJ1-4, with a possible D match to TRBD1 (6 bases). CDR1 LNHDA and CDR2 SQIVND come from the germline V gene (reference sequence). Trimming shortened V by 3 bases and J by 7 bases, and 9 bases separated the two germline ends. The CDR3 loop spans 13 amino acids. CDR3 coding DNA: TGTGCCAGTAGTATGTCAGGGGCTGAAAAACTGTTTTTT. It translates to CASSMSGAEKLFF. The entire variable domain, with the rest obtained from reference TRBV19 and TRBJ1-4, is as follows: DGGITQSPKYLFRKEGQNVTLSCEQNLNHDAMYWYRQDPGQGLRLIYYSQIVNDFQKGDIAEGYSVSREKKESFPLTVTSAQKNPTAFYLCASSMSGAEKLFFGSGTQLSVL.

The chain joins TRBV29-1 to TRBJ1-1; no definite D call. Germline CDR1 is SQVTM and CDR2 is ANQGSEA. The CDR3 extends over 13 amino acids. Trimming stripped 1 base from V and 9 bases from J, with 15 bases between. The CDR3 coding sequence is TGCAGCGTTGAAGCAAGGAGGGATGGAAAAGCTTTCTTT. Protein product: CSVEARRDGKAFF.

In its sample, this clone was seen once. V gene TRBV29-1 combines with J gene TRBJ1-1; 7 nucleotides agree with TRBD1. V shed 4 bases, J shed 5 bases, and the junction held 7 bases outside the gene matches. The CDR3 is 13 residues long. The germline gives CDR1 SQVTM, CDR2 ANQGSEA. The DNA of the CDR3 is TGCAGCGTTGCCCCCGGACAGGTAACTGAAGCTTTCTTT. Translation gives CSVAPGQVTEAFF.

The rearrangement links TRBV9 to TRBJ2-3; 7 nucleotides align to TRBD1. V lost 2 bases and J lost 6; bases outside the gene matches: 18. There are 18 residues in the CDR3. Germline CDR1 SGDLS, CDR2 YYNGEE. CDR3 region: CASSVVGTVTGRADTQYF. The CDR3 DNA follows: TGTGCCAGCAGCGTTGTAGGGACAGTAACAGGGCGAGCCGATACGCAGTATTTT. The full variable domain, its missing parts supplied by reference TRBV9 and TRBJ2-3, is DSGVTQTPKHLITATGQRVTLRCSPRSGDLSVYWYQQSLDQGLQFLIQYYNGEERAKGNILERFSAQQFPDLHSELNLSSLELGDSALYFCASSVVGTVTGRADTQYFGPGTRLTVL.